These 3 T cell receptor beta chains were sequenced from one sample in a study of CD8+CD57+ T cells in acquired aplastic anemia. The sequenced patients had an expansion of CD8+CD57+ cells seen by flow cytometry. Genomic DNA, serving as template, underwent TCR beta VDJ and CDR3 profiling. Each CDR3 protein is one row after TCRdb ran MiXCR on the reads. In the table there are about 270,000 distinct CDR3 sequences, less than 85% of which are singletons. Sequenced input: sorted CD4+, CD8+, or CD8+CD57+ T cells (not recorded which) from PBMCs. The origin of the receptors is a human donor with aplastic anemia.

Details on this clonotype: The germline gene is not matched at one end of the junction; a read error may be the cause. This chain joins TRBV9 and TRBJ2-3; 7 bases line up with TRBD1. The CDR3 contains 14 residues. CDR1 and CDR2 from the germline V gene are SGDLS and YYNGEE. CDR3 amino acids: CASSVGDRAQIRNF. In DNA form, the CDR3 reads TGTGCCAGCAGCGTGGGGGACAGAGCACAGATACGCAATTTT.

The gene calls are TRBV7-9 and TRBJ1-6, with D perhaps TRBD1 (5 bases). The CDR3 is 16 amino acids. Trimming left V 5 bases short and J 15 bases short, with 26 bases between. Germline CDR1 and CDR2: SEHNR and FQNEAQ (reference sequence). The CDR3 nucleotides read TGTGCCAGCAGCCCGGGGGAGTTGGAAGATACTCAGTACCTCCACTTT. As protein: CASSPGELEDTQYLHF.

The chain recombines TRBV2 with TRBJ2-2; D is possibly TRBD1 (6 bases). Per the germline V gene, CDR1 is SNHLY and CDR2 is FYNNEI. The length of the CDR3 is 13 residues. V was trimmed by 10 bases and J by 13 bases, leaving 22 bases between them. CDR3 DNA: TGTGCCACCTGGGAAGGGGACACCGGTACGCTGTTTTTT. The encoded protein is CATWEGDTGTLFF.